Presented here are 23 T cell receptor delta chains from one specimen sequenced in a study of γδ T cells in repeated Plasmodium falciparum infection. TCRdb redid the clone calls on the multiplex PCR reads with CATT. The sample lists 40,000 to 55,000 delta-chain clones, 1.9% occurring once. Bulk repertoires came from Vgamma9/Vdelta2+ or Vdelta2-negative gammadelta T cells flow-sorted from PBMC. The sample was gamma-delta T cells from blood. The receptors come from a pool of human donors (malaria-infected and uninfected, not separated).

Turning to this clone: A far bigger clonotype differs at one base, so this is likely a read error. The same CDR3 arises from other DNA sequences in this sample as well. CDR3 DNA: TGTGCTCTTGGGGAATACTCTCCGTTTAATGCGGCTAGCTGGGGGATCTTGTACACCGATAAACTCATCTTC. It specifies CALGEYSPFNAASWGILYTDKLIF. The V gene is TRDV1; the J gene was not called; TRDD3 is the table's D call, not checked against the DNA. CDR3 length equals 24 residues. Germline CDR1 reads TSWWSYY; CDR2 reads QGS.

This clone came up a few times. TCRdb pairs this DNA with a much larger clone's protein that differs at residue 9, likely a read error; the protein shown was translated from the DNA. The chain uses TRDV3 and TRDJ1; 9 bases are a match to TRDD3. TCRdb offers no J gene call, so here the DNA was matched to germline to obtain one. CDR3 length: 14 residues. The V segment lost 3 bases and the J segment 3 bases; nucleotides outside the gene matches: 8. Germline assignment: CDR1 TVYSNPD and CDR2 GDNSRS (reference sequence). DNA for the CDR3: TGTGCCTTAAAACTGGGGGACCTCGCCGATAAACTCATCTTT. This gives the protein CALKLGDLADKLIF. The whole variable domain, remainder taken from reference TRDV3 and TRDJ1, is CDKVTQSSPDQTVASGSEVVLLCTYDTVYSNPDLFWYRIRPDYSFQFVFYGDNSRSEGADFTQGRFSVKHILTQKAFHLVISPVRTEDSATYYCALKLGDLADKLIFGKGTRVTVEP.

As to this clone: This likely reflects a read error, since a far larger clone is one base away. In the same sample, other DNA sequences code for this CDR3. The chain joins TRDV2 to TRDJ1; weak D call: TRDD3 (6 bases). TCRdb offers no J gene call, so here the DNA was matched to germline to obtain one. The CDR3 spans 17 residues. The germline V gene has CDR1 GEAIGNYY and CDR2 EKD. V was cut by 3 bases and J by 3 bases, with 22 bases left in between. CDR3 DNA sequence: TGTGCCTGTGACTACGTACTGCGCGCCGGGGATCCCGATAAACTCATCTTT. Protein sequence: CACDYVLRAGDPDKLIF.

This clone was recorded many times. It is likely a read error: a sequence one base away is far more abundant. The chain uses TRDV1 and TRDJ1; 9 positions agree with TRDD3. Germline values: CDR1 TSWWSYY, CDR2 QGS. V gave up 3 bases and J gave up 0 bases; unmatched junction bases: 41. The CDR3 consists of 28 residues. This CDR3 reads CALGDWGNNSPLEWGIRPAGLYTDKLIF. The DNA of the CDR3 is TGTGCTCTTGGGGACTGGGGGAATAACTCTCCTCTTGAGTGGGGGATAAGACCTGCTGGTCTGTACACCGATAAACTCATCTTT.

This clone showed up just a few times. A far larger clone differs by one base, so this is likely a read error. Other DNA sequences of this sample code for an identical CDR3. The chain couples TRDV3 to TRDJ1, with 10 bases matching TRDD3. The J gene, left out of TCRdb, was set here by checking the DNA against germline. CDR3 length: 16 residues. The V gene's germline CDR1 is TVYSNPD and CDR2 GDNSRS (reference sequence). V lost 2 bases to trimming and J lost 2 bases; unmatched junction nucleotides: 11. CDR3 amino acids: CAFFSGKLGDTDKLIF. CDR3 bases: TGTGCCTTTTTCTCCGGGAAACTGGGGGATACCGATAAACTCATCTTT.

There are a few counts of this clone. The protein that TCRdb holds for this DNA derives from a much larger clone and differs from the translated DNA at residue 9, which likely indicates a read error; the protein shown here is translated from the DNA. The chain couples TRDV3 to TRDJ1; TRDD2 is a possible D gene (5 bases). V lost 2 bases and J lost 0, with 34 bases in between. Germline loops: CDR1 TVYSNPD, CDR2 GDNSRS (reference sequence). The CDR3 loop spans 21 amino acids. The CDR3 nucleotides are TGTGCCTTTTGCCGGGCCTTCAAGGCGATGAGGGACAACTCGTACACCGATAAACTCATCTTT. The encoded protein is CAFCRAFKAMRDNSYTDKLIF. Full variable domain (rest looked up from reference TRDV3 and TRDJ1): CDKVTQSSPDQTVASGSEVVLLCTYDTVYSNPDLFWYRIRPDYSFQFVFYGDNSRSEGADFTQGRFSVKHILTQKAFHLVISPVRTEDSATYYCAFCRAFKAMRDNSYTDKLIFGKGTRVTVEP.

For this clone: Since a far larger clone is one base different, this is likely a read error. The sample carries other DNA sequences with the same CDR3. The chain joins TRDV1 to TRDJ1; 8 bases agree with TRDD3. Germline matching of the DNA provided the J gene here, since TCRdb leaves it blank. This CDR3 contains 21 residues. The germline V gene encodes CDR1 TSWWSYY and CDR2 QGS. CDR3 sequence reads: CALGELLLRNTGGVYTDKLIF. Here the CDR3 DNA reads TGCGCTCTTGGGGAACTCCTCCTGAGGAATACTGGGGGTGTGTACACCGATAAACTCATCTTT.

This clone has more than one count but fewer than ten. TCRdb's protein, taken from a much larger clone, differs from this DNA's translation at residue 8, likely owing to a read error; the protein displayed comes from the DNA. CDR3 nucleotides: TGTGCTCTTGGGGAAACTGGGTCCAAACTCACATCCCATCGGGGGATACGCGGTCCCTGGGACACCCGACAGATGTTTTTC. Translation: CALGETGSKLTSHRGIRGPWDTRQMFF. The chain has TRDV1 and TRDJ3; 10 bases are shared with TRDD3. Here the J gene was assigned by germline matching of the DNA, as TCRdb has none. Per germline, CDR1 TSWWSYY and CDR2 QGS. Trimming at V came to 2 bases and at J to 2 bases, leaving 30 bases not matched to a gene. The CDR3 has 27 residues.

This clone was observed a few times. TCRdb's entry gives the protein of a much larger clone, which mismatches this DNA's translation at residue 20, likely from a read error; the protein reported here is translated from the DNA. The J gene was not called, though the V gene is TRDV1; TRDD3 is the table's D call and was not checked against the DNA. The germline V gene has CDR1 TSWWSYY and CDR2 QGS. The length of the CDR3 is 21 residues. CDR3 protein: CALGEPSFLIWGIRRVDKLTF. The CDR3 region has the DNA TGTGCTCTTGGGGAACCCTCCTTTCTGATCTGGGGGATACGGAGAGTTGATAAACTCACCTTT.

Regarding this clone: A read error likely explains why the TCRdb protein, taken from a much larger clone, differs from this DNA's translation at residue 8; the protein shown is translated from the DNA. CDR3 coding DNA: TGTGCCTGTGAAGGACTGGGGTATACGGAGTACACCGATAAACTCATCTTT. It codes for CACEGLGYTEYTDKLIF. This rearrangement joins TRDV2 to TRDJ1, with TRDD3 matching 7 bases. The CDR3 extends over 17 amino acids. V gave up 4 bases and J gave up 0 bases; unmatched junction bases: 13. Germline V gene lookup returns CDR1 GEAIGNYY and CDR2 EKD.

This clone was picked up a small number of times. TCRdb has a much larger clone's protein, which differs at residue 17 from the translation of this DNA, likely because of a read error; what is shown is the protein translated from the DNA. The chain links TRDV3 to TRDJ1; 8 positions agree with TRDD3. TCRdb gives no J gene; it was assigned here by matching the DNA to germline. The CDR3 has 20 amino acids. Germline V gene data show CDR1 as TVYSNPD and CDR2 as GDNSRS (reference sequence). The CDR3 region has the DNA TGTGCCTTTAGTCCTCCTACCTTGACTGGGGGTAGACCGTACACCGATAGACTCATCTTT. As protein: CAFSPPTLTGGRPYTDRLIF.

This clone was picked up a small number of times. This sequence may be a read error, since a much larger clone differs from it by one base. The rearrangement links TRDV1 to TRDJ1; 10 nucleotides align to TRDD3. This CDR3 spans 23 amino acids. Trimming cost V 0 bases and J 1 base; bases outside gene matches: 23. Germline assignment: CDR1 TSWWSYY and CDR2 QGS. CDR3 region: CALGELGSFLPLAGDTATDKLIF. The DNA for the CDR3 is TGTGCTCTTGGGGAACTAGGTTCTTTCCTACCTTTAGCGGGGGATACGGCCACCGATAAACTCATCTTT.

This clone has at least ten counts. TCRdb's protein for this DNA is that of a much larger clone and differs from the translation at residue 5, likely a read error; the protein shown is the DNA translation. The chain combines TRAV38-2/DV8 with TRDJ1; possible D gene TRDD3, 6 bases. Germline CDR1 is TSESDYY and CDR2 is QEAYKQQN. The CDR3 is made up of 19 amino acids. With 3 bases removed from V and 0 bases from J, the gap between germline ends came to 24 bases. The CDR3 coding sequence is TGTGCTTATAGGAACCAAACCTGGGGACTGCTACCGTACACCGATAAACTCATCTTT. This sequence encodes CAYRNQTWGLLPYTDKLIF.

This clone has a handful of counts. TCRdb's entry gives the protein of a much larger clone, which mismatches this DNA's translation at residue 12, likely from a read error; the protein reported here is translated from the DNA. No J gene was called, and the V gene is TRDV1; TRDD3 reflects the table's D call only, with no check against the DNA. Looked up from germline, CDR1 is TSWWSYY and CDR2 is QGS. The CDR3 runs 23 residues. The CDR3 coding sequence is TGTGCTCTTGGGGAACTTGGGGCTAGATCGTACCGGGGGACGCGCTATTACACCGATAAGCTCATCTTT. It is translated as CALGELGARSYRGTRYYTDKLIF.

Concerning this clone itself: TCRdb records a much larger clone's protein for this DNA, with a difference at residue 16 that likely arises from a read error; the protein given is the translation of the DNA. V gene TRDV1 combines with J gene TRDJ1; 12 bases line up with TRDD3. No J segment appears in TCRdb, so it was assigned here by matching the sequence to germline. Germline trimming cut 1 base from V and 0 bases from J; bases unmatched to any gene: 24. This CDR3 has 24 residues. The V gene's germline CDR1 is TSWWSYY and CDR2 QGS. CDR3 region: CALGERFLLLDWGILADYTDKLIF. CDR3 coding DNA: TGTGCTCTTGGGGAACGATTCCTACTCCTGGACTGGGGGATACTCGCCGATTACACCGATAAACTCATCTTT.

In this sample, this clone turned up a few times. A read error is the likely source, as a far larger clone sits one nucleotide away. This sample includes further DNA sequences coding for the same CDR3. This chain joins TRDV2 and TRDJ1, with 9 positions matching TRDD3. The J gene, left out of TCRdb, was set here by checking the DNA against germline. The ends lost 3 bases at V and 1 base at J; junction bases unmatched: 23. CDR3 length: 21 residues. The V gene's germline CDR1 is GEAIGNYY and CDR2 EKD. The DNA of the CDR3 is TGTGCCTGTGACCCGCTGGCCTTTCACACTGGGGATACGGGGTCCACCGATAAACTCATCTTT. Translated: CACDPLAFHTGDTGSTDKLIF.

On this clone itself: The protein TCRdb gives is from a much larger clone and does not agree with this DNA's translation at residue 12, likely a read error; the protein shown here comes from the DNA. This chain connects TRAV38-2/DV8 to TRDJ1, with a weak D call TRDD2 (5 bases). The J gene, missing from TCRdb, was assigned here through DNA to germline matching. The CDR3 extends over 20 amino acids. Trimming stripped 2 bases from V and 0 bases from J, with 26 bases between. The germline gives CDR1 TSESDYY, CDR2 QEAYKQQN. CDR3 amino acids: CAYRRVSPSEGLRYTDKLIF. The CDR3 DNA follows: TGTGCTTATAGGAGGGTTTCCCCCTCCGAAGGCCTTCGGTACACCGATAAACTCATCTTT.

This clone occurred many times. The junction departs from germline at one end; a sequencing error may be responsible. The V call is TRDV1, the J call TRDJ1, with TRDD3 matching 9 bases. The CDR3 runs 24 residues. CDR1 TSWWSYY and CDR2 QGS come from the germline V gene. The chain's CDR3 is CALGGNVPTPVVGWGITDTDILIF. The CDR3 nucleotides are TGTGCTCTTGGGGGGAACGTACCTACTCCGGTTGTGGGCTGGGGGATTACCGACACCGATATACTCATCTTT.

This clone was seen a single time. The chain recombines TRDV2 with TRDJ1; TRDD3 matches at 8 bases. Matching the DNA to germline supplied the J gene, which TCRdb does not give. The CDR3 consists of 17 residues. Looked up from germline, CDR1 is GEAIGNYY and CDR2 is EKD. Trimming cost V 3 bases and J 4 bases; bases outside gene matches: 15. CDR3 DNA sequence: TGTGCCTGTGACGGTGTACTGGGGGCTACGGGAGACGATAAACTCATCTTT. The encoded protein is CACDGVLGATGDDKLIF.

On this clone itself: This likely stems from a read error, as it lies one base from a far larger clone. The same CDR3 also results from other DNA sequences found in this sample. The V call is TRDV2, the J call TRDJ1; a weak D match, TRDD3 (5 bases). Here the J gene was assigned by germline matching of the DNA, as TCRdb has none. The V end was cut by 3 bases, the J end by 1 base, with 14 bases between. The germline gives CDR1 GEAIGNYY, CDR2 EKD. The length of the CDR3 is 15 residues. In DNA form, the CDR3 reads TGTGCCTGTGACCCTCTAGGGGACACCACCGATAAACTCATCTTT. Amino acid sequence: CACDPLGDTTDKLIF.

This clone was recorded a few times. The TCRdb protein comes from a much larger clone and disagrees with this DNA's translation at residues 11 and 20, likely due to a read error; the protein given here is derived from the DNA. The chain employs TRDV3 and TRDJ1; 13 nucleotides agree with TRDD3. The CDR3 contains 24 residues. Looked up from germline, CDR1 is TVYSNPD and CDR2 is GDNSRS (reference sequence). The CDR3 loop reads CAFSYPSYLGGVLGDTLYTAKLIF. Written as DNA, the CDR3 is TGTGCCTTTAGCTACCCTTCCTACTTAGGGGGTGTACTGGGGGATACGCTGTACACCGCTAAACTCATCTTT.

This clone was recorded many times. The translation of this DNA and the TCRdb protein of a much larger clone differ at residue 18, probably owing to a read error; the protein shown here is translated from the DNA. The V gene reported is TRDV2; the J gene is uncalled; the table's D call TRDD3 went unverified against the DNA. The CDR3 is 19 residues long. Germline CDR1 reads GEAIGNYY; CDR2 reads EKD. The CDR3 reads CACDTLSPTGGRYTDKLTF. CDR3 coding DNA: TGTGCCTGTGACACTTTGAGCCCCACTGGGGGACGGTACACCGATAAACTCACCTTT.

This clone has a handful of counts. A read error likely explains this, since a far larger clone differs by one base. This specimen includes other DNA sequences encoding the same CDR3. CDR3 region: CALGEHPIPGDTVGAAQLFF. As DNA, the CDR3 is TGTGCCCTTGGGGAACACCCCATACCGGGGGATACAGTTGGGGCAGCACAACTCTTCTTT. V and J are TRDV1 and TRDJ2; TRDD3 agrees at 9 bases. Germline matching of the DNA provided the J gene here, since TCRdb leaves it blank. Germline lookup yields CDR1 TSWWSYY and CDR2 QGS. CDR3 length: 20 residues.